This T cell receptor (beta chain) was captured by sequencing in a study of shared clonotypes between healthy human individuals (dated by TCRdb to between 2020 and 2021). Background on the whole study: A couple of women and three men aged 18 to 49 years were included in the cohort. Per donor, three plates each were used for CD4 naive and CD4 memory, two for CD8 naive, and one for CD8 memory. Different laboratories and diverse techniques were used to prepare libraries and sequence TCR repertoires, to increase sequencing depth and limit assay-specific biases. Per donor, leukapheresis produced somewhere between about 0.94 and 10 billion PBMCs. The study deeply sequenced blood TCR repertoires of five healthy adults to estimate repertoire size and the extent of clonotype sharing between individuals. Results and caveats for the whole study, not just this receptor: Compared with non-shared clonotypes, clonotypes shared by all four sorted-subset donors had higher generation probabilities. About 4.5% of naive CD4, more than 3% of naive CD8, approximately 2% of memory CD4, and approximately 0.39% of memory CD8 clonotypes were shared across a few donors. Rarefaction of sorted-subset datasets indicated incomplete sequencing despite the large sequencing depth. Based on pairwise subsampling, the degree of clonotype sharing among donors was expected to be affected by sequencing depth. Because the study included a small number of donors, the genetic and exposure-history diversity represented was limited. Naive subsets generally had larger estimated clonotype richness than memory subsets did. Sampling was restricted to blood, and TCR repertoires in tissues likely differ from the TCR repertoires found in blood.

Using the deep immunoSEQ assay, multiplex PCR amplified TCR CDR3 regions from genomic DNA. Genomic DNA extracted from each cell subset was distributed evenly over all wells of several immunoSEQ 96-well plates, and each plate served as one replicate. For sorted subsets, each replicate PCR was loaded with 200 ng genomic DNA, equivalent to about 30,000 T cell genomes. The purified libraries were quantified using a Qubit 3.0 fluorometer, sized with a Bioanalyzer 2100, and then quantified again using the KAPA Library Quantification kit. Every immunoSEQ 96-well plate was sequenced on a dedicated single-read 150-cycle Illumina NextSeq 550 flow cell. Under the source paper's analysis protocol: Because only junctional sequences without quality scores were contained in the immunoSEQ output, filtering matching that applied to full-length reads could not be performed. Sequences were annotated with PyIR, a Python wrapper for IgBLAST v1.9, and V/J genes and CDR3 were assigned using IMGT germline references. Reads were filtered out if the reads had weak V/J assignments (E-value above 1e-6), no CDR3, stop codons, out-of-frame junctions, or ambiguous translated residues. V3J clonotypes were defined as sequences sharing an identical inferred V gene, J gene, and CDR3 amino acid sequence. Percentage overlap between repertoires was calculated by dividing the number of shared unique clonotypes by the size of the smaller repertoire. Richness of each repertoire was evaluated using RTK rarefaction, the Chao1 estimator, and Recon v2.1 estimates of unobserved clonotypes. For all TCRbeta clonotypes obtained by the gDNA method from a handful of donors, generation probabilities were computed with OLGA. In TCRdb, the immuneACCESS table is reduced to in-frame sequences with V and J assigned. These tables do not hold every clone; where another copy was compared, an unresolved V gene accounts for under half, and the others remain unexplained. V and J calls and clone size follow that table, whereas D and trimming were derived from the DNA. The table for this sample lists hundreds of thousands of clones; more than 70% of them were counted only once. 1.5% to 2% of the sample lies in the top ten.

This clone was picked up many times. There is no known antigen for this receptor. Base qualities are not recorded, but no much larger clone differs from it by a single base. The donors were healthy, HIV-negative adults with no recently reported acute infections or vaccinations. Only Caucasian adults living in Nashville, Tennessee, USA were represented among the donors. CD4+ T cells were enriched by magnetic negative selection, after which naive cells were positively selected on CD45RA and the negative fraction was taken as the memory subset. After blood collection by leukapheresis, PBMCs were isolated using Ficoll-Histopaque density gradient centrifugation and then cryopreserved in the vapor phase of liquid nitrogen. Purity and quantity of every magnetically sorted T cell population were checked by analytical flow cytometry. Each sorted fraction had its genomic DNA isolated and then quantified by UV absorbance on a Nanodrop 2000c.

Measured from the cysteine to the phenylalanine, the CDR3 is 14 residues long. Just CDR3 DNA is preserved here, 42 bases in frame from base 1. CDR1 and CDR2 (SGHKS, YYEKEE) derive from the germline V gene (reference sequence). The trim is 5 bases for V and 5 bases for J, with a gap of 16 bases between the germline ends. The sequence joins TRBV5-5 to TRBJ1-1; a tentative D call is TRBD1 (5 bases match). Sequencing was done on a sample of memory CD4+ T cells sorted from blood. Sample cell subset or site, as interpreted from the label and publication: CD45RA-negative fraction. The TCR comes from a woman aged 25-40 years in good health. The DNA reads TGTGCCAGCAGGGAGACGGGGCTTAGGACTGAAGCTTTCTTT. It specifies CASRETGLRTEAFF.